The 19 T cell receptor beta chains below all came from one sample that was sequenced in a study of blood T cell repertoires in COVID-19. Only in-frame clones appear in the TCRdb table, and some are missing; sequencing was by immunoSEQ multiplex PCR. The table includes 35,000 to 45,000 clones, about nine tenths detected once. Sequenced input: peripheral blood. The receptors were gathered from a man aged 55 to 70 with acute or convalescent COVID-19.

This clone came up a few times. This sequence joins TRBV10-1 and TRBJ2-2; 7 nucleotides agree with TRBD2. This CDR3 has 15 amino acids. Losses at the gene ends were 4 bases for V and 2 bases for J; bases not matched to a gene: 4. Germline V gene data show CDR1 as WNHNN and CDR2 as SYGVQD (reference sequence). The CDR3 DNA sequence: TGCGCCAGCAGTGGGACTAGGGGAAACACCGGGGAGCTGTTTTTT. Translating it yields CASSGTRGNTGELFF.

The CDR3 coding sequence is TGTGCCATCAGTGAGTGGGGGCCTACAGACACTGAAGCTTTCTTT. It codes for CAISEWGPTDTEAFF. The rearrangement uses TRBV10-3 and TRBJ1-1, with D tentatively TRBD1 (6 bases). Germline V CDR1 and CDR2: ENHRY, SYGVKD. This CDR3 is 15 amino acids long. The V gene lost 1 base and the J gene lost 3 bases, with 12 bases spanning the gap.

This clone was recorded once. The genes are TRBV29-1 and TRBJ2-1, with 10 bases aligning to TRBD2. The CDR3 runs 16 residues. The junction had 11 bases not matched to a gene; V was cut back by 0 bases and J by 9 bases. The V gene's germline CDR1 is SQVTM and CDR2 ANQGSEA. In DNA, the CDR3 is TGCAGCGTTGAAGATGGGACTAGCGTCGGTAGGGGTGAGCAGTTCTTC. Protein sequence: CSVEDGTSVGRGEQFF.

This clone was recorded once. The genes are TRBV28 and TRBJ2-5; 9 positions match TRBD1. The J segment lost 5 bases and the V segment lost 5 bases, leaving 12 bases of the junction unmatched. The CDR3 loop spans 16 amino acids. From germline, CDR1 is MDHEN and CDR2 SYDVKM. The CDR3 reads CASSRAGTGSGETQYF. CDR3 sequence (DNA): TGTGCCAGCAGTCGAGCCGGGACAGGGAGCGGCGAGACCCAGTACTTC.

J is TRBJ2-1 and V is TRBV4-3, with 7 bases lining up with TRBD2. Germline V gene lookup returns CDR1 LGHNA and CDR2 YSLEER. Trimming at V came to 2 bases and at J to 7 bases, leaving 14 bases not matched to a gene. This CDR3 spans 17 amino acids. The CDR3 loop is CASSQLRGIPGKNEQFF. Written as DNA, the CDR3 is TGCGCCAGCAGCCAACTGCGGGGGATACCTGGAAAGAATGAGCAGTTCTTC.

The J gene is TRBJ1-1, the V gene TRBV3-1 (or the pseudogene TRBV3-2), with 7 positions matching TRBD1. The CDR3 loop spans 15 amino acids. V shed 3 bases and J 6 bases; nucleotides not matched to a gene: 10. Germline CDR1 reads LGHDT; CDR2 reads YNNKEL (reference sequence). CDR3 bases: TGTGCCAGCAGCCATCTTCAACAGGGGTACTCTGAAGCTTTCTTT. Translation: CASSHLQQGYSEAFF.

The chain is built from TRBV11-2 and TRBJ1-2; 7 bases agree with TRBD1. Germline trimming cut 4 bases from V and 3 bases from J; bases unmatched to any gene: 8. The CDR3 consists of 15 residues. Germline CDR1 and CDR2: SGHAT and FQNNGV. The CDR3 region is CASSSDRAVDYGYTF. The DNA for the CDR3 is TGTGCCAGCAGCTCCGACAGGGCGGTCGACTATGGCTACACCTTC.

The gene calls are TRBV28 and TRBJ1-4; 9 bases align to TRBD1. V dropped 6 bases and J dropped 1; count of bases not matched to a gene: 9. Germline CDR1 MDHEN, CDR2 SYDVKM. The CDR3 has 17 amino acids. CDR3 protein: CASRGQGQGGTNEKLFF. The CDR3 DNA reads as TGTGCCAGCAGGGGACAGGGCCAAGGGGGAACTAATGAAAAACTGTTTTTT.

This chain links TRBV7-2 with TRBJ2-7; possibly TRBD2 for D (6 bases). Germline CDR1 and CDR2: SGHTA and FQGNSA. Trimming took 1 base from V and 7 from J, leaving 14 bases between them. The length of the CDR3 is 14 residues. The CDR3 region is CASSLGGGIEEQYV. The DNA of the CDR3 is TGTGCCAGCAGCTTAGGTGGGGGGATTGAAGAGCAGTACGTC.

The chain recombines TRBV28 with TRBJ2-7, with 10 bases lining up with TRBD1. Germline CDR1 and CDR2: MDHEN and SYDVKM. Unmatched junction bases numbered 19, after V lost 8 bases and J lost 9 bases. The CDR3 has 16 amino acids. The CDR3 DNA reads TGTGCCAGCGTCTTCTCCGGGACAGGGGATGAGAATGGGCAGTACTTC. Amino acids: CASVFSGTGDENGQYF.

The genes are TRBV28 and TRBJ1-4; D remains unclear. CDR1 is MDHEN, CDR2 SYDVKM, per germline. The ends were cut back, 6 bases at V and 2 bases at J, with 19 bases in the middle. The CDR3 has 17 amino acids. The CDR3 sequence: CASSTLASPGTNEKLFF. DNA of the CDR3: TGTGCCAGCAGCACTCTAGCCTCCCCCGGGACTAATGAAAAACTGTTTTTT.

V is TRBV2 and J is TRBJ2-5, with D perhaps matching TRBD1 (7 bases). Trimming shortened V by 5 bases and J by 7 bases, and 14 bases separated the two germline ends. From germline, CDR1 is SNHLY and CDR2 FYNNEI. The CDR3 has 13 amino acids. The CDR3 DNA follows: TGTGCCAGCAGTTTCACAGGGGAGGTGACCCAGTACTTC. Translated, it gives CASSFTGEVTQYF.

CDR3 residues: CASRTRSTDTQYF. DNA for the CDR3: TGTGCCAGCCGGACTAGGAGCACAGATACGCAGTATTTT. V usage is TRBV18 and J usage is TRBJ2-3, with 7 bases lining up with TRBD2. The CDR3 has 13 amino acids. Losses at the gene ends were 8 bases for V and 0 bases for J; bases not matched to a gene: 2. In germline, CDR1 is KGHSH, CDR2 LQKENI.

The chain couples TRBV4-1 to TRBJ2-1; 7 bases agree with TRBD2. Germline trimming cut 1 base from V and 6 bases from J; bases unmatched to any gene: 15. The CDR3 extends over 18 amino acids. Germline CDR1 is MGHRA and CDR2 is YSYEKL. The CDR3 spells CASSQVPGRSPSLNEQFF. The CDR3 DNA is TGCGCCAGCAGCCAAGTTCCCGGGAGGTCCCCATCGCTCAATGAGCAGTTCTTC.

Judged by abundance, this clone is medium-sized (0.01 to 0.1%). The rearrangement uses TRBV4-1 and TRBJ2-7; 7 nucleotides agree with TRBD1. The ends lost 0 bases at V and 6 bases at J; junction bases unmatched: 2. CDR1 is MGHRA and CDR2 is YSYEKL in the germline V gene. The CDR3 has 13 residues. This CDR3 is CASSQEDRTEQYF. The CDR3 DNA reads TGCGCCAGCAGCCAAGAGGACAGGACCGAGCAGTACTTC.

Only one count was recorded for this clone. The CDR3 DNA sequence: TGCGCCAGCAGCCCAGCGGGCTTCACCGGGGAGCTGTTTTTT. Its translation: CASSPAGFTGELFF. The V call is TRBV5-1, the J call TRBJ2-2; a possible D gene is TRBD2 (6 bases). Trimming removed 4 bases at V and 4 bases at J, with 11 bases between. From germline, CDR1 is SGHRS and CDR2 YFSETQ. The CDR3 extends over 14 amino acids. Full variable domain (rest looked up from reference TRBV5-1 and TRBJ2-2): KAGVTQTPRYLIKTRGQQVTLSCSPISGHRSVSWYQQTPGQGLQFLFEYFSETQRNKGNFPGRFSGRQFSNSRSEMNVSTLELGDSALYLCASSPAGFTGELFFGEGSRLTVL.

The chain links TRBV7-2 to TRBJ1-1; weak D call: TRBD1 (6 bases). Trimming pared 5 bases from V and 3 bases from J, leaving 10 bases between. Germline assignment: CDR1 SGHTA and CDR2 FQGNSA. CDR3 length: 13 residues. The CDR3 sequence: CASSINRDTEAFF. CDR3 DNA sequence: TGTGCCAGCAGCATAAACAGGGACACTGAAGCTTTCTTT. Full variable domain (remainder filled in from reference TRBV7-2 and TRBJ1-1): GAGVSQSPSNKVTEKGKDVELRCDPISGHTALYWYRQSLGQGLEFLIYFQGNSAPDKSGLPSDRFSAERTGGSVSTLTIQRTQQEDSAVYLCASSINRDTEAFFGQGTRLTVV.

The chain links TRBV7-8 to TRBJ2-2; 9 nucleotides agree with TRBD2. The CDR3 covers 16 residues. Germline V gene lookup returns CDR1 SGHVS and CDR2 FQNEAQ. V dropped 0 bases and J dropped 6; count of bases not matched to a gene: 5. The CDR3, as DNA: TGTGCCAGCAGCTTAGCTGGCGGGAGGGCCCCCGGGGAGCTGTTTTTT. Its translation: CASSLAGGRAPGELFF.

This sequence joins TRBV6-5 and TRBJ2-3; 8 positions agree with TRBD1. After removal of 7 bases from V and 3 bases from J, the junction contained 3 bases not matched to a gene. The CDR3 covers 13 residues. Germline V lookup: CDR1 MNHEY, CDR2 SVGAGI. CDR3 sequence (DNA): TGTGCCAGCACCAGGGGGCGTACAGATACGCAGTATTTT. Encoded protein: CASTRGRTDTQYF.